A single sample is the source of the 24 T cell receptor beta chains below, sequenced in a study of cytomegalovirus exposure and HLA in healthy donors. The table came from immunoSEQ multiplex PCR; TCRdb's copy has only in-frame clones and leaves some out. The sample shows about 69,000 clones, over 95% of them seen only once. Sequencing was performed on PBMCs. These receptors all come from a woman aged 18-30 years in good health and CMV-seropositive.

The genes are TRBV7-2 and TRBJ2-7; the match to TRBD2 covers 14 bases. V shed 5 bases, J shed 6 bases, and the junction held 3 bases outside the gene matches. CDR1 and CDR2 (germline): SGHTA, FQGNSA. CDR3 length equals 14 residues. The CDR3 DNA reads TGTGCCAGCAGCCTGGGACTAGCGGGAGTCGAGCAGTACTTC. Translation gives CASSLGLAGVEQYF.

This chain uses TRBV30 with TRBJ2-3; no clear D gene. Trimming pared 2 bases from V and 5 bases from J, leaving 5 bases between. The CDR3 spans 11 residues. Germline loops: CDR1 GTSNPN, CDR2 SVGIG (reference sequence). CDR3 DNA sequence: TGTGCCTGGAGTCCGGGAGATACGCAGTATTTT. Protein sequence: CAWSPGDTQYF.

In its sample, this clone is medium-sized. The gene calls are TRBV28 and TRBJ1-2, with a weak D call TRBD1 (5 bases). Germline lookup yields CDR1 MDHEN and CDR2 SYDVKM. This CDR3 comprises 15 residues. The V and J ends lost 2 bases and 3 bases respectively, with 13 bases between them. The CDR3 reads CASSLRSDSYYGYTF. In nucleotides, the CDR3 is TGTGCCAGCAGTTTACGCTCAGACAGTTACTATGGCTACACCTTC.

The chain combines TRBV6-5 with TRBJ1-5; D unclear. The V gene's germline CDR1 is MNHEY and CDR2 SVGAGI. This CDR3 spans 14 amino acids. V dropped 2 bases and J dropped 6 bases, with 11 bases sitting between them. CDR3 DNA: TGTGCCAGCAGTTACGCGGCAGTACGTCAGCCCCAGCATTTT. Protein: CASSYAAVRQPQHF.

The chain uses TRBV7-2 and TRBJ2-7; 11 nucleotides align to TRBD2. Germline-derived CDR1 and CDR2 are SGHTA and FQGNSA. After removal of 4 bases from V and 2 bases from J, the junction contained 4 bases not matched to a gene. The CDR3 contains 15 residues. CDR3 sequence: CASSSPGLAAYEQYF. The CDR3 DNA reads TGTGCCAGCAGCTCTCCGGGACTAGCGGCCTACGAGCAGTACTTC.

The chain recombines TRBV28 with TRBJ2-7; 13 bases align to TRBD2. Germline V gives CDR1 MDHEN, CDR2 SYDVKM. V was pared by 5 bases and J by 12 bases, with 7 bases of the junction left unmatched. The CDR3 is 13 residues long. For the CDR3, the DNA is TGTGCCAGCAGTCCCCGGACTAGCGGGAGTGGGTACTTC. This codes for CASSPRTSGSGYF.

The chain carries TRBV7-2 and TRBJ2-7, with a possible D match to TRBD2 (6 bases). Germline CDR1 is SGHTA and CDR2 is FQGNSA. With 5 bases removed from V and 3 bases from J, the gap between germline ends came to 11 bases. The CDR3 contains 13 residues. CDR3 residues: CASSQRRDYEQYF. The CDR3 bases are TGTGCCAGCAGCCAGAGGCGGGACTACGAGCAGTACTTC.

This chain connects TRBV19 to TRBJ2-3; TRBD1 is a possible D gene (6 bases). V was clipped by 7 bases and J by 3 bases, with 11 bases between them. Germline V gene data show CDR1 as LNHDA and CDR2 as SQIVND (reference sequence). CDR3 length: 13 amino acids. CDR3 DNA: TGTGCCAGTAAGTCCACAGGGACAGATACGCAGTATTTT. Translated: CASKSTGTDTQYF. The full variable domain, rest sourced from reference TRBV19 and TRBJ2-3, is DGGITQSPKYLFRKEGQNVTLSCEQNLNHDAMYWYRQDPGQGLRLIYYSQIVNDFQKGDIAEGYSVSREKKESFPLTVTSAQKNPTAFYLCASKSTGTDTQYFGPGTRLTVL.

The chain uses TRBV5-1 and TRBJ2-3, with D perhaps matching TRBD1 (6 bases). CDR3 length: 14 residues. Trimming pared 4 bases from V and 2 bases from J, leaving 11 bases between. CDR1 is SGHRS, CDR2 YFSETQ, per germline. CDR3 DNA: TGCGCCAGCAGCCAGGACAGAAACACAGATACGCAGTATTTT. Protein product: CASSQDRNTDTQYF.

J is TRBJ1-5 and V is TRBV6-1; D gene ambiguous. The CDR3 is 13 residues long. CDR1 is MNHNS and CDR2 is SASEGT in the germline V gene. V lost 5 bases and J 4 bases, leaving 9 bases between the germline ends. The CDR3 coding sequence is TGTGCCAGCAGTAGTGACACAAATCAGCCCCAGCATTTT. It encodes CASSSDTNQPQHF.

This chain connects TRBV7-2 to TRBJ2-1, with 7 nucleotides matching TRBD2. J lost 5 bases, V lost 9 bases, and 10 bases had no gene match. The CDR3 covers 14 residues. Germline V gives CDR1 SGHTA, CDR2 FQGNSA. CDR3 region: CASIGGSFHNEQFF. The CDR3 nucleotides are TGTGCCAGTATCGGCGGGAGTTTCCACAATGAGCAGTTCTTC.

The chain combines TRBV4-3 with TRBJ2-3; 11 nucleotides align to TRBD2. Losses at the gene ends were 1 base for V and 4 bases for J; bases not matched to a gene: 4. The CDR3 spans 16 residues. The germline gives CDR1 LGHNA, CDR2 YSLEER. CDR3 sequence (DNA): TGCGCCAGCAGCCAAGTAAGACTAGCGGGACCAGATACGCAGTATTTT. Protein: CASSQVRLAGPDTQYF.

This rearrangement joins TRBV6-6 to TRBJ2-7, with D possibly TRBD1 on 6 matching bases. This CDR3 is 14 amino acids long. The V and J ends lost 5 bases and 5 bases respectively, with 16 bases between them. Germline values: CDR1 MNHNY, CDR2 SVGAGI (reference sequence). CDR3 residues: CASSPDYPGDEQYF. The CDR3, as DNA: TGTGCCAGCAGTCCCGACTACCCAGGGGACGAGCAGTACTTC.

The V and J genes are TRBV6-1 and TRBJ2-1, with D tentatively TRBD1 (5 bases). The ends were cut back, 7 bases at V and 6 bases at J, with 10 bases in the middle. This CDR3 has 12 residues. Germline V gene lookup returns CDR1 MNHNS and CDR2 SASEGT. CDR3 sequence (DNA): TGTGCCAGCAAGGGGTTGGGCAATGAGCAGTTCTTC. This translates into CASKGLGNEQFF.

The rearrangement joins TRBV30 to TRBJ2-1; 8 bases fit TRBD2. CDR3 length: 16 amino acids. From germline, CDR1 is GTSNPN and CDR2 SVGIG (reference sequence). The junction had 12 bases not matched to a gene; V was cut back by 3 bases and J by 5 bases. CDR3 amino acids: CAWSAPRREVNNEQFF. The CDR3 DNA follows: TGTGCCTGGAGCGCCCCCCGGCGGGAGGTGAACAATGAGCAGTTCTTC.

V is TRBV4-2 and J is TRBJ2-2, with TRBD2 matching over 10 bases. V lost 1 base, J lost 7 bases, and 6 bases stayed unmatched. This CDR3 comprises 16 residues. Germline CDR1 LGHNA, CDR2 YNFKEQ. CDR3 sequence reads: CASSQVWSGRVGELFF. CDR3 DNA sequence: TGTGCCAGCAGCCAAGTCTGGAGCGGGAGGGTCGGGGAGCTGTTTTTT.

V usage is TRBV5-4 and J usage is TRBJ2-4; D perhaps matches TRBD1 (6 bases). The length of the CDR3 is 13 residues. Germline lookup yields CDR1 SGHNT and CDR2 YYREEE (reference sequence). The V and J ends lost 4 bases and 6 bases respectively, with 11 bases between them. The DNA for the CDR3 is TGTGCCAGCAGCCCGGACAGCTCAAACATTCAGTACTTC. This translates into CASSPDSSNIQYF.

This clone appeared once. This chain uses TRBV5-8 with TRBJ2-1; D unclear. The germline V gene encodes CDR1 SGHTS and CDR2 YDEGEE. Trimming removed 1 base from V and 10 bases from J, with 9 bases in between. The CDR3 has 12 residues. CDR3: CASSLPGAEQFF. The CDR3 nucleotides read TGTGCCAGCAGCTTGCCCGGAGCGGAGCAGTTCTTC.

The chain has TRBV9 and TRBJ1-2; TRBD1 matches at 8 bases. Germline trimming cut 0 bases from V and 7 bases from J; bases unmatched to any gene: 5. CDR1 and CDR2 (germline): SGDLS, YYNGEE. The CDR3 is 14 amino acids. For the CDR3, the DNA is TGTGCCAGCAGCGTAGATACAGGGGGTTTTGGCTACACCTTC. Protein sequence: CASSVDTGGFGYTF.

V and J are TRBV19 and TRBJ2-1, with 10 nucleotides matching TRBD2. The V segment lost 7 bases and the J segment 2 bases; nucleotides outside the gene matches: 5. Germline V gene data show CDR1 as LNHDA and CDR2 as SQIVND (reference sequence). CDR3 size: 15 residues. Here the CDR3 reads CASTPSGRTYNEQFF. The CDR3 coding sequence is TGTGCCAGTACCCCTAGCGGGAGAACCTACAATGAGCAGTTCTTC.

This sequence joins TRBV9 and TRBJ2-5; weak D call: TRBD1 (6 bases). Germline CDR1 is SGDLS and CDR2 is YYNGEE. The CDR3 runs to 16 residues. V was pared by 0 bases and J by 3 bases, with 15 bases between. DNA for the CDR3: TGTGCCAGCAGCGTAGCGCGGCAGGGGAGAGAAGAGACCCAGTACTTC. Protein sequence: CASSVARQGREETQYF. Using reference TRBV9 and TRBJ2-5 for the parts outside the CDR3, the full variable domain is DSGVTQTPKHLITATGQRVTLRCSPRSGDLSVYWYQQSLDQGLQFLIQYYNGEERAKGNILERFSAQQFPDLHSELNLSSLELGDSALYFCASSVARQGREETQYFGPGTRLLVL.

The chain joins TRBV5-1 to TRBJ1-3; TRBD1 is a possible D gene (6 bases). Trimming took off 3 bases at V and 0 bases at J, with 10 bases between the two ends. From germline, CDR1 is SGHRS and CDR2 YFSETQ. This CDR3 region has 15 residues. The DNA for the CDR3 is TGCGCCAGCAGCTCACAGGGCGGCTCTGGAAACACCATATATTTT. Its protein is CASSSQGGSGNTIYF.

This clone was seen just once. This rearrangement joins TRBV7-9 to TRBJ2-7, with a possible D match to TRBD1 (6 bases). Per germline, CDR1 SEHNR and CDR2 FQNEAQ (reference sequence). Between the trimmed V and J ends, which lost 0 bases and 4 bases, there was a span of 13 bases. The CDR3 runs to 15 residues. The CDR3 DNA sequence: TGTGCCAGCAGCTTAGCGTACGGGACACAGTACGAGCAGTACTTC. It translates to CASSLAYGTQYEQYF.

The rearrangement joins TRBV28 to TRBJ2-1, with 8 bases matching TRBD2. V lost 7 bases and J lost 5; bases outside the gene matches: 7. Germline V gives CDR1 MDHEN, CDR2 SYDVKM. This CDR3 region has 14 residues. The CDR3 nucleotides are TGTGCCAGCACCATAGCGGGGATAGACAATGAGCAGTTCTTC. It codes for CASTIAGIDNEQFF.